This paragraph covers one T cell receptor beta chain sequence. The germline CDR1 and CDR2 sequences are LNHDA and SQIVND (reference sequence). CDR3 length equals 16 residues. Trimming pared 11 bases from V and 0 bases from J, leaving 22 bases between. PBMCs provided sorted CD4+ and CD8+ T cells. The data were taken from a study of CD8+ T cells in alopecia areata. Study as a whole: In an open-label trial, patients got 5 to 10 mg tofacitinib twice daily.

RNA was extracted and reverse transcribed into cDNA as the sequencing template. Clones were read by immunoSEQ multiplex PCR, and TCRdb kept only the in-frame ones, dropping some. The sample lists 90,000 to 100,000 clones, about two fifths seen once, with roughly 1.3% in the top ten. This receptor was identified in a human donor with alopecia areata. The specimen sequenced was CD4+ T cells sorted from blood. The chain combines TRBV19 with TRBJ1-1; D might be TRBD1 (6 bases). The CDR3 coding sequence is TGTGCCTCCATAAGGTCCCCGGACAGAATGAACACTGAAGCTTTCTTT. Residues: CASIRSPDRMNTEAFF.